A selection of T cell receptor beta chains follows, all from one sample in a study of blood T cell repertoires in COVID-19. Libraries were prepared by immunoSEQ multiplex PCR; TCRdb keeps only in-frame clonotypes and omits some of them. The sample lists 380,000 or so clones; 88% were seen once. Specimen: PBMCs or T cells enriched from blood (not recorded which). The source is a woman aged 35 to 49 with acute COVID-19. Each CDR3 is given with its conserved first and last residue. The D gene is left open where the match is weak. Size is omitted from some rows. Given values are once, few, many or a class for expanded clones.

D gene	clone size	V gene	J gene	CDR3 DNA	CDR3 protein
NA	NA	TRBV19	TRBJ1-2	TGTGCCAGCACCACAGGGCCGTCCGGCTACACCTTC	CASTTGPSGYTF
TRBD1	NA	TRBV24-1	TRBJ2-7	TGTGCCACCAGTGACGCCGGGACAGGGGGCGCCGAGCAGTACTTC	CATSDAGTGGAEQYF
TRBD1	NA	TRBV5-4	TRBJ1-1	TGTGCCAGCAGCGGTACAGGGGGCTTGACTGAAGCTTTCTTT	CASSGTGGLTEAFF
TRBD1	few	TRBV29-1	TRBJ2-7	TGCAGCGCCTCCAGGACAGGGGGCGAGCAGTACTTC	CSASRTGGEQYF
TRBD2	NA	TRBV14	TRBJ2-1	TGTGCCAGCAGAAGCGGGGGATACAATGAGCAGTTCTTC	CASRSGGYNEQFF
TRBD1	NA	TRBV20-1	TRBJ2-5	TGCAGTGCTAGTGAGAATGGACAGGGGGAGACCCAGTACTTC	CSASENGQGETQYF
NA	NA	TRBV27	TRBJ2-2	TGTGCCAGCAGTCTGACTAGGGGAACCGGGGAGCTGTTTTTT	CASSLTRGTGELFF
TRBD1	NA	TRBV19	TRBJ1-2	TGTGCCAGTAGTACACAGGGGGGAAACTATGGCTACACCTTC	CASSTQGGNYGYTF
NA	NA	TRBV29-1	TRBJ1-1	TGCAGCGTTGAGTGGACAGCCAACACTGAAGCTTTCTTT	CSVEWTANTEAFF
TRBD1	NA	TRBV6-5	TRBJ1-1	TGTGCCACCGAAAGTCTACAGGGGTGGGCTGAAGCTTTCTTT	CATESLQGWAEAFF
TRBD1	NA	TRBV19	TRBJ2-3	TGTGCCAGTAGTGCGGACAGGGTGCGGACAGATACGCAGTATTTT	CASSADRVRTDTQYF
TRBD1	NA	TRBV5-1	TRBJ2-7	TGCGCCAGCAGCTCGTCCGGGACAGGGGTCGAGCAGTACTTC	CASSSSGTGVEQYF
TRBD2	NA	TRBV15	TRBJ2-1	TGTGCCACCAGCAGAGCCCTAGCGGGGGGGCTCTATGAGCAGTTCTTC	CATSRALAGGLYEQFF
NA	NA	TRBV6-6	TRBJ2-7	TGTGCCAGCAGTTACTCTCACAGTCCCTACGAGCAGTACTTC	CASSYSHSPYEQYF
NA	NA	TRBV6-5	TRBJ1-1	TGTGCCAGCACGCCAGGAGGGATAAACACTGAAGCTTTCTTT	CASTPGGINTEAFF
NA	NA	TRBV7-9	TRBJ1-6	TGTGCCAGCAGCCTTAGTTCAGGATCACCCCTCCACTTT	CASSLSSGSPLHF
NA	NA	TRBV15	TRBJ2-3	TGTGCCACCAGCAGAGGACCGCTGGAGGCGCAGTATTTT	CATSRGPLEAQYF
TRBD1	NA	TRBV6-5	TRBJ2-7	TGTGCCAGCAGCTTCGACAGGGGCCACGAGCAGTACTTC	CASSFDRGHEQYF
NA	NA	TRBV12-3/TRBV12-4	TRBJ1-1	TGTGCCAGTCAGACAACAGGGATCCCTGAAGCTTTCTTT	CASQTTGIPEAFF
NA	NA	TRBV2	TRBJ1-4	TGTGCCAGCACCAGGCATGAAAAACTGTTTTTT	CASTRHEKLFF
NA	NA	TRBV6-6	TRBJ1-1	TGTGCCAGCGGGAGGGGACCGGACACTGAAGCTTTCTTT	CASGRGPDTEAFF
NA	NA	TRBV7-7	TRBJ2-5	TGTGCCAGCAGCTTATTTCCAGGAGAGACCCAGTACTTC	CASSLFPGETQYF
TRBD1	NA	TRBV6-5	TRBJ1-4	TGTGCCAGCAGTAGGGGACAGGGGAAGGAAAAACTGTTTTTT	CASSRGQGKEKLFF